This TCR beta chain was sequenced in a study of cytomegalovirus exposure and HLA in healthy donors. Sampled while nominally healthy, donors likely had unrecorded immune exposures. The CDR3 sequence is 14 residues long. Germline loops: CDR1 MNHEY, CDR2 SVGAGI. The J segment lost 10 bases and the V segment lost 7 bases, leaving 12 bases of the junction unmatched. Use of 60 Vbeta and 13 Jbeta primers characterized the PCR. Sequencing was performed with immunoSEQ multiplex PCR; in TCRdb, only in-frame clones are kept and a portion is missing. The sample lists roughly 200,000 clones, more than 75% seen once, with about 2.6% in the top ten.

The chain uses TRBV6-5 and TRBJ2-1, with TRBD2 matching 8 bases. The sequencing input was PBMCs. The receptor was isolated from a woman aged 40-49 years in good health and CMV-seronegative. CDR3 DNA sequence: TGTGCCAGCACCCCTGGCGCGGGAGGCGCAGAGCAGTTCTTC. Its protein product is CASTPGAGGAEQFF.